This TCR beta chain was sequenced in a study of cytomegalovirus exposure and HLA in healthy donors. V lost 4 bases and J lost 3, with 14 bases in between. CDR3 length equals 15 residues. CDR1 is LNHDA, CDR2 SQIVND, per germline (reference sequence). 60 Vbeta and 13 Jbeta primers were used in PCR. Profiled with immunoSEQ multiplex PCR; TCRdb holds only in-frame clones, not every one. Here the sample spans around 150,000 clones, more than 70% being singletons. Sequenced material: PBMCs. This clonotype was sampled from a male donor in good health and CMV-seronegative. The J gene is TRBJ2-3, the V gene TRBV19; D is possibly TRBD1 (6 bases). CDR3 DNA sequence: TGTGCCAGTAGTAGTCGTCAGGGGCGGACAGATACGCAGTATTTT. Amino acid sequence: CASSSRQGRTDTQYF.